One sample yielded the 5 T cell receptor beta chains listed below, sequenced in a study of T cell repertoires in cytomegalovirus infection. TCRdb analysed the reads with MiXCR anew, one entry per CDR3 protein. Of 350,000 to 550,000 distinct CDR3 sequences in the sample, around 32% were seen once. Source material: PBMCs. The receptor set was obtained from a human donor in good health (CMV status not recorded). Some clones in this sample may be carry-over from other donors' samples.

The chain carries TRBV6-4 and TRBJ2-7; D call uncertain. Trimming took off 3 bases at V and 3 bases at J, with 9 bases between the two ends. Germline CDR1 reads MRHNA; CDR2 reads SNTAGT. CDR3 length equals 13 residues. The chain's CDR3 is CASSESMGYEQYF. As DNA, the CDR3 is TGTGCCAGCAGTGAGTCGATGGGCTACGAGCAGTACTTC.

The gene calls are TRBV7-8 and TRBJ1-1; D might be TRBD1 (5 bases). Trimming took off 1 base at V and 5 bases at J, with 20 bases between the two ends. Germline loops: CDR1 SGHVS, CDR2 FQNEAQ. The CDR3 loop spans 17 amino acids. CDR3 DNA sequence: TGTGCCAGCAGCTTAGAGATCAGGGCTCTTCCGCAGACTGAAGCTTTCTTT. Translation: CASSLEIRALPQTEAFF.

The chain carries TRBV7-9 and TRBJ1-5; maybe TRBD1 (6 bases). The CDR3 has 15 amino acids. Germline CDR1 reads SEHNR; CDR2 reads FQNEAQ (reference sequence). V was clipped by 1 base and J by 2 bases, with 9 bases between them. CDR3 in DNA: TGTGCCAGCAGCTTAGGGTCAGGGGGCAATCAGCCCCAGCATTTT. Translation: CASSLGSGGNQPQHF.

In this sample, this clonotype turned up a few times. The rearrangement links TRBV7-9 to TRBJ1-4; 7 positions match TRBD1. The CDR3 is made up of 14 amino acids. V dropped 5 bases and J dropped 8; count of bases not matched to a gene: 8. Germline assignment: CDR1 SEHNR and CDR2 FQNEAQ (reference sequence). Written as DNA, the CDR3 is TGTGCCAGCAGCCGCCGGGACAGTGGAGAAAAACTGTTTTTT. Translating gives CASSRRDSGEKLFF.

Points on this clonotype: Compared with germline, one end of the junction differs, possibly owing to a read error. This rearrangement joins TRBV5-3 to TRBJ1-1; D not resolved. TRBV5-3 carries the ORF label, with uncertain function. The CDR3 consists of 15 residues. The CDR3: CASSLDLGLNTEAFF. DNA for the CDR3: TGTGCCAGCAGCTTGGATCTGGGTCTGAACACTGAAGCTTTCTTT.